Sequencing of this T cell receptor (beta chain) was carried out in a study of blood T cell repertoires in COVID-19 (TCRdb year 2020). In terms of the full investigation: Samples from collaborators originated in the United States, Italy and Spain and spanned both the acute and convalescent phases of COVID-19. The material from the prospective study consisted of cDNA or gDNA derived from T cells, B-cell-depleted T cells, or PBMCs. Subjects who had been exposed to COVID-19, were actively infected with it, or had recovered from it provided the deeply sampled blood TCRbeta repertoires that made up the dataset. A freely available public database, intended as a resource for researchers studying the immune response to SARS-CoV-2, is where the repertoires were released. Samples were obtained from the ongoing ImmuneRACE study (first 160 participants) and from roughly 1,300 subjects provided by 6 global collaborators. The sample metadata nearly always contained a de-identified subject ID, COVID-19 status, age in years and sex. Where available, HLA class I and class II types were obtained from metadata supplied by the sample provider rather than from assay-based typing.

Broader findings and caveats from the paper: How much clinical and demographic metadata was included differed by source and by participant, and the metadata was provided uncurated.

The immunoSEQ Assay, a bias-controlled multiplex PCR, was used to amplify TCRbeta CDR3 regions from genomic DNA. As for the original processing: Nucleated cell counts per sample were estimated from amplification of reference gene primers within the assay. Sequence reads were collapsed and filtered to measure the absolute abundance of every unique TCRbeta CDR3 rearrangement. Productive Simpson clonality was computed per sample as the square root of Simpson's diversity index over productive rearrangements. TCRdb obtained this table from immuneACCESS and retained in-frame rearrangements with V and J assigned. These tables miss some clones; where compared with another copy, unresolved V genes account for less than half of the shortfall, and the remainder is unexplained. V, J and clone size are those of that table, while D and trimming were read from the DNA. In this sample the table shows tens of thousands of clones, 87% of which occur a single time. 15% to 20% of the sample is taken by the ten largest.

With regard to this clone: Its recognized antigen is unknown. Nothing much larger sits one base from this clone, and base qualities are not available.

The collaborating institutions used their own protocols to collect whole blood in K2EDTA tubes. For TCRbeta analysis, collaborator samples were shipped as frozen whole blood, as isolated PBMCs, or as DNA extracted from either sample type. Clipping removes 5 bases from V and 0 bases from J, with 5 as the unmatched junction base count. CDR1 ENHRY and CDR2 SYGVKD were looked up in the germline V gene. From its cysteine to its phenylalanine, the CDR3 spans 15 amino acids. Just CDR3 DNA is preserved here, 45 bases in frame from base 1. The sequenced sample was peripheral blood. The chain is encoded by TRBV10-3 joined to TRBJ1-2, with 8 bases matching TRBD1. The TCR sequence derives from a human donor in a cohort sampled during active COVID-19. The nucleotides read TGTGCCATCAGTTTTACAGGGGGGACTAACTATGGCTACACCTTC. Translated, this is CAISFTGGTNYGYTF.